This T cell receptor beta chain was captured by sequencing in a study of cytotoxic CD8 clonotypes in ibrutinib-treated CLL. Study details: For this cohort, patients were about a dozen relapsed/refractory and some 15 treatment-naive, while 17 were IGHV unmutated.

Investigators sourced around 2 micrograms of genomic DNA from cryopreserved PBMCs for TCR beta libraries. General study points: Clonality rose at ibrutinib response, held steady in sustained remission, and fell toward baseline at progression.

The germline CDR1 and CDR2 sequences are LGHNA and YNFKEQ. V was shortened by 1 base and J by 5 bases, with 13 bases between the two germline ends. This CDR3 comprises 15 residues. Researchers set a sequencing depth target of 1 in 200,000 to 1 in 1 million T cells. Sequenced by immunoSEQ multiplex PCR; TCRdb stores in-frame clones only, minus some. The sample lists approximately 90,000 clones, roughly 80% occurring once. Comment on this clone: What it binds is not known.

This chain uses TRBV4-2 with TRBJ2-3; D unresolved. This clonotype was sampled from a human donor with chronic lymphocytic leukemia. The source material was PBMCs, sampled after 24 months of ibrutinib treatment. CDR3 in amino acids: CASSQAVWRGDTQYF. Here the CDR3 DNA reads TGTGCCAGCAGCCAAGCGGTCTGGCGAGGAGATACGCAGTATTTT.